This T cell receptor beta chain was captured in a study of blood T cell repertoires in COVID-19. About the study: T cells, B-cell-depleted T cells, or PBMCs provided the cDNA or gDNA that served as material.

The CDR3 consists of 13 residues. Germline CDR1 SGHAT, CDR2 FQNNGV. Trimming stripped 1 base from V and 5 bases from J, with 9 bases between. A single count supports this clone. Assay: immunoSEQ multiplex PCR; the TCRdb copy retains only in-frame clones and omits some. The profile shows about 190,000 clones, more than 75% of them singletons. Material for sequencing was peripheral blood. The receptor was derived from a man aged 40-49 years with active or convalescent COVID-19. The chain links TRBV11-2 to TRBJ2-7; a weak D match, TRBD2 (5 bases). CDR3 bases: TGTGCCAGCAGCTTAGGGGCCGGGAACGAGCAGTACTTC. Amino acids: CASSLGAGNEQYF.